The rows below give T cell receptor beta chains drawn from one sample of a study of T cells in Graves' hyperthyroidism and ophthalmopathy. TCRdb re-derived calls from the multiplex PCR reads in MiXCR, one entry per CDR3 protein. The data contain 300,000 to 400,000 distinct CDR3 sequences, approximately 17% of them singletons. The specimen sequenced was blood. These receptors were collected from a man aged 18 to 29 with Graves' ophthalmopathy. Both conserved end residues are part of each CDR3. The order of the fields is J gene, D gene, V gene, CDR3 protein. A D gene is named only where the DNA matches it firmly.

TRBJ2-2	TRBD1	TRBV28	CASRSRGRTGELFF
TRBJ1-1	.	TRBV5-1	CTSSSRDGGNTEAFF
TRBJ2-1	TRBD2	TRBV13	CASSFGLAGVSSYNEQFF
TRBJ1-3	.	TRBV18	CASSLEGPLSGNTIYF
TRBJ2-1	.	TRBV20-1	CSVTPEVGRSGYEQFF
TRBJ1-3	TRBD1	TRBV13	CASSLMGTGLGNTIYF
TRBJ1-2	.	TRBV7-2	CASSLVSARGSYGYTF
TRBJ1-6	TRBD1	TRBV6-2/TRBV6-3	CASRQDRDFHSPLHF
TRBJ2-4	TRBD2	TRBV19	CASSMGSGENIQYF
TRBJ1-5	.	TRBV19	CASSKTVYSNQPQHF
TRBJ1-1	.	TRBV20-1	CSAQGPLRMNTEAFF
TRBJ1-3	TRBD1	TRBV13	CASSPRDSLQTGNTIYF
TRBJ2-3	.	TRBV27	CASSGEAYTDTQYF
TRBJ2-3	TRBD2	TRBV18	CASSPLAGGPPDTQYF
TRBJ2-7	TRBD2	TRBV2	CASLRLAGAYEQYF
TRBJ1-6	.	TRBV18	CASSAEQGHLNSPLHF
TRBJ1-3	TRBD1	TRBV9	CASSQSTGSGNTIYF
TRBJ2-7	TRBD1	TRBV7-6	CASSLGTGGELSEQYF
TRBJ2-1	TRBD2	TRBV7-9	CASSRLAGGPLGHSEQFF
TRBJ1-2	.	TRBV3-1	CASSQVQGIDGYTF
TRBJ2-3	TRBD2	TRBV2	CASSVISGGFSTDTQYF
TRBJ2-2	.	TRBV6-1	CATPIGRRKHNPISNTGELFF
TRBJ2-3	.	TRBV20-1	CSARRGSGYTQYF
TRBJ2-3	.	TRBV7-2	CASSSYGGVTQYF
TRBJ2-3	.	TRBV20-1	CSGSGQGSTDTQYF
TRBJ2-3	TRBD2	TRBV3-1	CASSPLAGTTDTQYF
TRBJ1-3	.	TRBV5-1	CASSLDGGPGNTIYF
TRBJ2-7	TRBD1	TRBV12-3/TRBV12-4	CASSLADREDGEQYF
TRBJ2-7	TRBD1	TRBV15	CATSRQGQALSYEQYF
TRBJ2-7	.	TRBV6-1	CASSPRALYEQYF
TRBJ2-1	.	TRBV4-1	CASSQRRETYNEQFF
TRBJ2-7	.	TRBV11-2	CASRGRGGQREQYF
TRBJ1-5	.	TRBV12-3/TRBV12-4	CASTTRGASNQPQHF
TRBJ2-1	TRBD1	TRBV18	CASSPRTGPYNEQFF
TRBJ1-2	.	TRBV12-3/TRBV12-4	CASSPRRGSYGYTF